Each of the 26 T cell receptor beta chains below was sequenced from the same sample in a study of shared clonotypes between healthy human individuals. Some clones are missing from TCRdb's copy, which holds only in-frame ones; the method was immunoSEQ multiplex PCR. Among more than 2 million clones listed, nearly 97% were seen once. The sample taken for sequencing was naive CD4+ T cells sorted from blood. The subset denotes: CD45RA+ positively selected. Receptor source: a man between 18 and 35 years old in good health.

Concerning this clone: Other DNA sequences in this specimen translate into the identical CDR3. The chain employs TRBV5-1 and TRBJ1-2, with TRBD1 as a possible D gene (5 bases). CDR3 length: 13 amino acids. V lost 3 bases and J lost 6, with 12 bases in between. Germline V CDR1 and CDR2: SGHRS, YFSETQ. CDR3: CASSSRRGDGYTF. For the CDR3, the DNA is TGCGCCAGCAGCTCCCGCCGGGGGGATGGCTACACCTTC.

J is TRBJ2-5 and V is TRBV7-2; TRBD2 matches at 7 bases. V lost 8 bases and J lost 5; bases outside the gene matches: 11. This CDR3 is built from 14 residues. In germline, CDR1 is SGHTA, CDR2 FQGNSA. The CDR3 nucleotides are TGTGCCAGCGCATGGGGAGGGACGGGGGAGACCCAGTACTTC. Amino acids: CASAWGGTGETQYF. Supplemented by reference TRBV7-2 and TRBJ2-5, the full variable domain reads GAGVSQSPSNKVTEKGKDVELRCDPISGHTALYWYRQSLGQGLEFLIYFQGNSAPDKSGLPSDRFSAERTGGSVSTLTIQRTQQEDSAVYLCASAWGGTGETQYFGPGTRLLVL.

This chain joins TRBV7-2 and TRBJ1-1, with D uncertain. This CDR3 is built from 14 residues. The V and J ends lost 2 bases and 11 bases respectively, with 18 bases between them. Germline V gene lookup returns CDR1 SGHTA and CDR2 FQGNSA. CDR3 residues: CASSLRSSGDGAFF. DNA for the CDR3: TGTGCCAGCAGCTTAAGGTCTTCCGGGGATGGGGCTTTCTTT.

This chain links TRBV6-5 with TRBJ2-2; 7 bases match TRBD2. V shed 2 bases and J 2 bases; nucleotides not matched to a gene: 5. In germline, CDR1 is MNHEY, CDR2 SVGAGI. There are 16 residues in the CDR3. Written as DNA, the CDR3 is TGTGCCAGCAGTTACCGTCCTAGCGGAAACACCGGGGAGCTGTTTTTT. Translating it yields CASSYRPSGNTGELFF.

The rearrangement links TRBV10-3 to TRBJ2-3; D is ambiguous. The CDR3 sequence is 12 residues long. V was cut by 3 bases and J by 2 bases, with 3 bases left in between. Germline V gene data show CDR1 as ENHRY and CDR2 as SYGVKD. CDR3 amino acids: CAISDATDTQYF. The CDR3 coding sequence is TGTGCCATCAGTGACGCCACAGATACGCAGTATTTT.

The J gene is TRBJ2-1, the V gene TRBV29-1; no clear D gene. The V and J ends lost 4 bases and 7 bases respectively, with 17 bases between them. This CDR3 has 14 residues. Germline-derived CDR1 and CDR2 are SQVTM and ANQGSEA. For the CDR3, the DNA is TGCAGCGTTGTCGGACCCCTCTCCTTGAATGAGCAGTTCTTC. It encodes CSVVGPLSLNEQFF.

This rearrangement joins TRBV2 to TRBJ1-5, with unresolved D. Germline CDR1 SNHLY, CDR2 FYNNEI. This CDR3 comprises 15 residues. V was clipped by 4 bases and J by 8 bases, with 18 bases between them. CDR3 sequence: CASSGPPQSVKPQHF. DNA of the CDR3: TGTGCCAGCAGTGGCCCGCCGCAATCAGTAAAGCCCCAGCATTTT.

The chain is built from TRBV19 and TRBJ2-1, with D possibly being TRBD1 (6 bases). V was clipped by 6 bases and J by 5 bases, with 14 bases between them. The CDR3 is 14 residues long. CDR1 is LNHDA, CDR2 SQIVND, per germline (reference sequence). The CDR3 here is CASRGRGQNNEQFF. CDR3 bases: TGTGCCAGTAGGGGCAGGGGACAAAACAATGAGCAGTTCTTC.

The chain couples TRBV5-6 to TRBJ2-7, with TRBD2 matching 10 bases. V shed 1 base and J 5 bases; nucleotides not matched to a gene: 6. This CDR3 contains 15 residues. The germline CDR1 and CDR2 sequences are SGHDT and YYEEEE. The CDR3 loop reads CASSLKSGGANEQYF. CDR3 sequence (DNA): TGTGCCAGCAGCTTGAAAAGCGGGGGGGCCAACGAGCAGTACTTC.

This chain uses TRBV10-3 with TRBJ1-1; D is unclear. Germline CDR1 ENHRY, CDR2 SYGVKD. This CDR3 has 13 amino acids. V was shortened by 3 bases and J by 5 bases, with 10 bases between the two germline ends. The CDR3 coding sequence is TGTGCCATCAGTGACCACGCAGTAACTGAAGCTTTCTTT. Translated: CAISDHAVTEAFF.

The rearrangement links TRBV27 to TRBJ2-7; no definite D call. The V gene's germline CDR1 is MNHEY and CDR2 SMNVEV (reference sequence). Trimming left V 5 bases short and J 3 bases short, with 14 bases between. The CDR3 is 14 amino acids. The CDR3 sequence is CASSRTFDGYEQYF. CDR3 DNA: TGTGCCAGCAGTCGAACTTTCGATGGCTACGAGCAGTACTTC.

The V and J genes are TRBV27 and TRBJ1-1, with TRBD1 as a possible D gene (5 bases). V was shortened by 5 bases and J by 0 bases, with 13 bases between the two germline ends. From germline, CDR1 is MNHEY and CDR2 SMNVEV (reference sequence). The CDR3 totals 15 residues. The CDR3 DNA sequence: TGTGCCAGCAGTCTCTGGGGCAGGCTGAACACTGAAGCTTTCTTT. Protein: CASSLWGRLNTEAFF.

The rearrangement uses TRBV7-9 and TRBJ2-7; tentative D call: TRBD2 (6 bases). Germline assignment: CDR1 SEHNR and CDR2 FQNEAQ (reference sequence). V was clipped by 5 bases and J by 3 bases, with 14 bases between them. CDR3 length: 14 amino acids. CDR3 residues: CASSPGLANYEQYF. The CDR3 bases are TGTGCCAGCAGCCCGGGACTGGCTAACTACGAGCAGTACTTC.

The chain couples TRBV11-2 to TRBJ2-7; TRBD1 matches at 8 bases. CDR3 size: 19 residues. Germline V gene data show CDR1 as SGHAT and CDR2 as FQNNGV. Unmatched junction bases numbered 20, after V lost 4 bases and J lost 3 bases. The CDR3: CASSSPNLQLGQAYYEQYF. The CDR3 DNA reads TGTGCCAGCAGCTCCCCGAACCTCCAACTGGGACAGGCCTACTACGAGCAGTACTTC.

This clone occurred once. The chain employs TRBV27 and TRBJ2-1; 9 positions match TRBD2. The CDR3 runs to 16 residues. The ends lost 4 bases at V and 7 bases at J; junction bases unmatched: 11. Germline V gives CDR1 MNHEY, CDR2 SMNVEV (reference sequence). The CDR3 DNA is TGTGCCAGCAGTTCTTTTAGCGGGAGCGTAATAAATGAGCAGTTCTTC. Protein product: CASSSFSGSVINEQFF.

The chain employs TRBV4-1 and TRBJ2-1; perhaps TRBD1 as D (6 bases). Germline V gene data show CDR1 as MGHRA and CDR2 as YSYEKL. The ends were cut back, 0 bases at V and 2 bases at J, with 11 bases in the middle. The CDR3 contains 16 residues. CDR3 bases: TGCGCCAGCAGCCAAGATGAGGGACAACCCTACAATGAGCAGTTCTTC. The encoded protein is CASSQDEGQPYNEQFF.

The chain recombines TRBV4-2 with TRBJ2-3; 7 nucleotides match TRBD2. Trimming cost V 0 bases and J 4 bases; bases outside gene matches: 7. The CDR3 totals 16 residues. CDR1 and CDR2 from the germline V gene are LGHNA and YNFKEQ. CDR3 sequence (DNA): TGTGCCAGCAGCCAAGATCGGAGGGCGGGAGCAGATACGCAGTATTTT. This sequence encodes CASSQDRRAGADTQYF.

The chain couples TRBV27 to TRBJ2-1; D remains unclear. Trimming removed 3 bases from V and 1 base from J, with 10 bases in between. The CDR3 loop spans 15 amino acids. Germline lookup yields CDR1 MNHEY and CDR2 SMNVEV (reference sequence). The CDR3 sequence: CASSLISWSYNEQFF. In nucleotides, the CDR3 is TGTGCCAGCAGTTTGATTAGTTGGTCCTACAATGAGCAGTTCTTC.

This rearrangement joins TRBV5-4 to TRBJ2-2; a weak D match, TRBD2 (6 bases). The germline CDR1 and CDR2 sequences are SGHNT and YYREEE (reference sequence). The V and J ends lost 3 bases and 3 bases respectively, with 15 bases between them. CDR3 size: 16 residues. The CDR3 coding sequence is TGTGCCAGCAGCTCTGTAGGAGGGGATCACACCGGGGAGCTGTTTTTT. This encodes CASSSVGGDHTGELFF.

The genes are TRBV19 and TRBJ1-5; D not certain. This CDR3 region has 13 residues. CDR1 LNHDA and CDR2 SQIVND come from the germline V gene (reference sequence). The ends were cut back, 1 base at V and 11 bases at J, with 12 bases in the middle. The CDR3 region is CASSIGPGVAQHF. The CDR3 DNA reads TGTGCCAGTAGTATAGGACCGGGCGTGGCCCAGCATTTT.

The J gene is TRBJ2-7, the V gene TRBV18; D unresolved. The ends were cut back, 0 bases at V and 5 bases at J, with 11 bases in the middle. The CDR3 consists of 14 residues. Per germline, CDR1 KGHSH and CDR2 LQKENI. CDR3 nucleotides: TGTGCCAGCTCACCACCGGCCAGAAACAACGAGCAGTACTTC. Translation: CASSPPARNNEQYF. Drawing the rest from reference TRBV18 and TRBJ2-7, the complete variable domain is NAGVMQNPRHLVRRRGQEARLRCSPMKGHSHVYWYRQLPEEGLKFMVYLQKENIIDESGMPKERFSAEFPKEGPSILRIQQVVRGDSAAYFCASSPPARNNEQYFGPGTRLTVT.

The chain links TRBV27 to TRBJ2-1; 11 bases agree with TRBD2. The CDR3 has 16 amino acids. Germline loops: CDR1 MNHEY, CDR2 SMNVEV (reference sequence). The ends lost 1 base at V and 8 bases at J; junction bases unmatched: 7. This chain's CDR3 is CASSLLLAGGPHEQFF. The CDR3, as DNA: TGTGCCAGCAGTTTATTGTTAGCGGGAGGGCCCCATGAGCAGTTCTTC.

This clone was seen only once. The CDR3 protein is CASSQDYQIAHTQYF. In DNA, the CDR3 is TGCGCCAGCAGCCAAGATTACCAGATCGCACATACGCAGTATTTT. The chain combines TRBV4-3 with TRBJ2-3; D not certain. Trimming cost V 0 bases and J 7 bases, with 14 bases left between them. CDR3 length equals 15 residues. Germline assignment: CDR1 LGHNA and CDR2 YSLEER.

V usage is TRBV5-6 and J usage is TRBJ1-1, with D maybe TRBD1 (5 bases). V lost 4 bases, J lost 0 bases, and 16 bases lay in between. The CDR3 spans 16 residues. The V gene's germline CDR1 is SGHDT and CDR2 YYEEEE. CDR3 amino acids: CASSRGGINMNTEAFF. The CDR3 DNA reads as TGTGCCAGCAGCAGGGGCGGGATCAACATGAACACTGAAGCTTTCTTT.

The chain recombines TRBV2 with TRBJ1-1; D is unclear. CDR3 length: 15 residues. Germline V gives CDR1 SNHLY, CDR2 FYNNEI. The V end lost 4 bases, the J end lost 4 bases, and 16 bases lay between the germline ends. In nucleotides, the CDR3 is TGTGCCAGCAGTGGGTCTGCCGGGAGGTCCACTGAAGCTTTCTTT. Translation gives CASSGSAGRSTEAFF.

For this clone: One end of the junction fails to match germline, which may point to a read error. The chain couples TRBV7-9 to TRBJ2-2; TRBD1 matches at 10 bases. The CDR3 is 17 amino acids. Germline CDR1 reads SEHNR; CDR2 reads FQNEAQ (reference sequence). The CDR3 DNA reads TGTGCCAGCAGTTTAGGCCCCGGGACAGGGGACACCGGGGAGCTGTTTTTT. This codes for CASSLGPGTGDTGELFF.